The following is a T cell receptor beta chain sequence with its context. Its matching antigen is unknown. These donors counted as nominally healthy when sampled, but unrecorded immune exposures were likely. In the PCR, 60 Vbeta and 13 Jbeta primers were used. In the original analysis: An analysis performed later counted 70 million to 90 million unique TCR beta chains (approximately 10 million of them shared). Clones were sequenced by immunoSEQ multiplex PCR, and TCRdb holds only the in-frame ones, with some missing. V, J and clone size are taken as reported in that table, and D and trimming were inferred from the DNA itself. The sample shows 85,000 to 100,000 clones, about 80% of them seen only once. The data are from a study of cytomegalovirus exposure and HLA in healthy donors. Study-level findings and limits: Rarity characterized most TCR sequences, yet some public TCRs appeared in many donors. Per a prior analysis, the majority of TCR beta V segments were productive roughly 87% or roughly 30% of the time.

The CDR3 has 12 residues. V was cut by 5 bases and J by 3 bases, with 6 bases left in between. Germline CDR1 is SEHNR and CDR2 is FQNEAQ (reference sequence). The TCR originated in a male donor in good health and CMV-seropositive. The sample consisted of PBMCs. This sequence joins TRBV7-9 and TRBJ2-3, with unresolved D. CDR3 in DNA: TGTGCCAGCAGCGCTCAGACAGATACGCAGTATTTT. It codes for CASSAQTDTQYF.